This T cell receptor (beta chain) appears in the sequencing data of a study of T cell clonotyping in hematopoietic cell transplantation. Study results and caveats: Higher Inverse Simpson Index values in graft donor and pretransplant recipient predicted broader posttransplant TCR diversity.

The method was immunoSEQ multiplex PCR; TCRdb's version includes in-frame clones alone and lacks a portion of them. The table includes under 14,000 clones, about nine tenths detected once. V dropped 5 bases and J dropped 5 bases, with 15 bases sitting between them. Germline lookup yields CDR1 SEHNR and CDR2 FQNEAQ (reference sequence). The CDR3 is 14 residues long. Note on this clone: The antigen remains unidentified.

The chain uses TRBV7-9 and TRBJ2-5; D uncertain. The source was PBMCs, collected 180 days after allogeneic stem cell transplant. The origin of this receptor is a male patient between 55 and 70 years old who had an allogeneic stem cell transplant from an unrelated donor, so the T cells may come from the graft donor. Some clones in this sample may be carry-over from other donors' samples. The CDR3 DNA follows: TGTGCCAGCAGCCGGCCAGGTCCCGGGGAGACCCAGTACTTC. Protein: CASSRPGPGETQYF.